This T cell receptor (beta chain) comes out of a study of neurological immune-mediated disorders. cDNA synthesis was performed by 5'RACE with 10-nucleotide random UMIs. TCRdb used MiXCR to reprocess the 5' RACE reads, holding one entry per CDR3 protein. The sample lists about 62,000 distinct CDR3 sequences, about 3.5% occurring once. This clonotype appeared many times. The antigen is not known. V lost 4 bases, J lost 0 bases, and 10 bases lay in between. The CDR3 extends over 14 amino acids. The germline V gene has CDR1 DFQATT and CDR2 SNEGSKA (reference sequence). Study observations and caveats: The phylogenetic placement of 18 of 34 multiple sclerosis patients' repertoires in one related-CDR3 cluster constitutes a possible signature. Across subjects, expanded clones had no CDR3 amino acid sequences in common, pointing to private repertoires in all groups. The study found the most TCR clonal expansion in HTLV-1-associated myelopathy and the least in multiple sclerosis, below healthy controls.

The sequenced sample consisted of PBMCs. V is TRBV20-1 and J is TRBJ1-3, with D uncertain. The clonotype originates from a woman aged 45-59 years with multiple sclerosis. The CDR3 loop reads CSANDGFSGNTIYF. The DNA of the CDR3 is TGCAGTGCTAATGACGGTTTCTCTGGAAACACCATATATTTT.